The clone carrying this T cell receptor (beta chain) was found once. The antigen is undetermined. A junction boundary mismatches the germline segment, possibly from a read error. This specimen belongs to a study of cytomegalovirus exposure and HLA in healthy donors. Whole-study results and caveats: Later, an analysis showed that TCR beta chains associated with HLA were more clonally expanded than others that were equally common.

CDR1 is GTSNPN, CDR2 SVGIG, per germline (reference sequence). This CDR3 is 11 amino acids long. The PCR contained 60 Vbeta and 13 Jbeta primers. Clones were read by immunoSEQ multiplex PCR, and TCRdb kept only the in-frame ones, dropping some. This sample has more than 100,000 clones, with roughly 82% found just once. Sequencing used PBMCs. The chain is built from TRBV30 and TRBJ1-4, with TRBD1 matching over 11 bases. The clonotype originates from a human donor in good health. The CDR3: CAWSVRGQGVF. The CDR3 bases are TGTGCCTGGAGTGTCAGGGGACAGGGGGTTTTT.